This T cell receptor (beta chain) originates from a study of blood T cells in healthy people across ages. General study results and limits: Both higher diversity and more naive CD4+ cells marked long-lived donors when set against aged donors. The study lacked donor CMV status, which possibly confounded expanded clonotype changes.

J was trimmed by 7 bases and V by 3 bases; bases with no gene match: 3. The CDR3 sequence is 12 residues long. Germline CDR1 DFQATT, CDR2 SNEGSKA (reference sequence). Donor samples were obtained from healthy Caucasian individuals from Russia, aged 6 to 90. The sample holds a few counts of this clonotype. Its target is not known. With a J-beta primer mix and a sample-barcoded 5' primer, a second PCR ran 7 to 11 cycles. TCRdb reprocessed the 5' RACE reads via MiXCR and lists one record per CDR3 protein. The sample contains approximately 880,000 distinct CDR3 sequences, about 48% of which appear only once.

The sequence came from a man aged 25-40 years in good health. The specimen sequenced was blood. The gene calls are TRBV20-1 and TRBJ2-1, with 7 bases aligning to TRBD2. CDR3 DNA sequence: TGCAGTGCTAGCGGGGAGGGAAATGAGCAGTTCTTC. Its protein is CSASGEGNEQFF.